The rows below give T cell receptor beta chains drawn from one sample of a study of shared clonotypes between healthy human individuals. Measured with immunoSEQ multiplex PCR; TCRdb has only the in-frame clones, and not every one. The table lists fewer than 700,000 clones, 85% to 95% of them singletons. Sequencing was done on a sample of naive CD8+ T cells sorted from blood. Receptors originate from a woman aged 30 to 39 in good health. The CDR3 runs from the conserved cysteine through the conserved F or W. D genes are given only for firm matches. Clone size, where shown, is once, few, many, or a class for clones that have expanded.

cdr3_length | j_call | v_call | d_call | clone_size | cdr3_aa | cdr3_nt
16 | TRBJ1-4 | TRBV27 | NA | NA | CASSLAAEGTNEKLFF | TGTGCCAGCAGTTTAGCAGCGGAGGGTACTAATGAAAAACTGTTTTTT
15 | TRBJ2-2 | TRBV9 | NA | NA | CASSAPSSGRGELFF | TGTGCCAGCAGCGCCCCTAGTAGCGGCCGGGGGGAGCTGTTTTTT
15 | TRBJ2-7 | TRBV15 | TRBD2 | NA | CATSRSGLAWDEQYF | TGTGCCACCAGCAGGTCGGGACTAGCGTGGGACGAGCAGTACTTC
15 | TRBJ2-7 | TRBV6-1 | TRBD1 | NA | CASSPSGQGPLEQYF | TGTGCCAGCAGTCCCTCGGGACAGGGGCCCCTCGAGCAGTACTTC
16 | TRBJ2-7 | TRBV7-2 | TRBD2 | NA | CASSHERGRAPYEQYF | TGTGCCAGCAGCCACGAGCGCGGGAGGGCCCCCTACGAGCAGTACTTC
13 | TRBJ2-7 | TRBV29-1 | TRBD2 | NA | CSVGGGGSYEQYF | TGCAGCGTCGGGGGGGGAGGGAGCTACGAGCAGTACTTC
14 | TRBJ2-3 | TRBV15 | NA | NA | CATSREGVQDTQYF | TGTGCCACCAGCAGAGAAGGGGTCCAAGATACGCAGTATTTT
14 | TRBJ2-7 | TRBV27 | NA | NA | CASSFQGSSNEQYF | TGTGCCAGCAGTTTTCAGGGGAGTTCGAACGAGCAGTACTTC
13 | TRBJ2-7 | TRBV27 | TRBD1 | NA | CASAGQGVSEQYF | TGTGCCAGCGCGGGACAGGGGGTAAGTGAGCAGTACTTC
16 | TRBJ1-2 | TRBV5-6 | NA | NA | CASSLIPSLGAYGYTF | TGTGCCAGCAGCTTGATCCCGAGCCTGGGCGCCTATGGCTACACCTTC
16 | TRBJ1-3 | TRBV29-1 | NA | NA | CSVEKRVVGSGNTIYF | TGCAGCGTTGAAAAGAGGGTGGTAGGATCTGGAAACACCATATATTTT
14 | TRBJ2-7 | TRBV2 | TRBD2 | NA | CASSGAGGPDEQYF | TGTGCCAGCAGTGGAGCGGGAGGCCCGGACGAGCAGTACTTC
14 | TRBJ2-1 | TRBV9 | TRBD1 | NA | CASSWDSSDNEQFF | TGTGCCAGCAGTTGGGACAGCTCGGACAATGAGCAGTTCTTC
18 | TRBJ2-7 | TRBV12-5 | TRBD2 | NA | CASGLVLAGGLASYEQYF | TGTGCTAGTGGTTTGGTATTAGCGGGAGGCTTAGCTTCCTACGAGCAGTACTTC
19 | TRBJ2-3 | TRBV28 | TRBD2 | NA | CASSPGLVGGLGPTDTQYF | TGTGCCAGCAGCCCCGGACTAGTGGGAGGGCTAGGCCCCACAGATACGCAGTATTTT
14 | TRBJ2-7 | TRBV10-2 | TRBD2 | NA | CASAGLAVNYEQYF | TGCGCCAGCGCGGGACTAGCGGTTAACTACGAGCAGTACTTC
14 | TRBJ1-3 | TRBV27 | NA | NA | CASRNGYSGNTIYF | TGTGCCAGCAGAAACGGGTACTCTGGAAACACCATATATTTT
15 | TRBJ1-5 | TRBV28 | NA | NA | CASSLGAISNQPQHF | TGTGCCAGCAGTCTGGGGGCTATAAGCAATCAGCCCCAGCATTTT
15 | TRBJ1-1 | TRBV5-5 | NA | NA | CASSLTQLMNTEAFF | TGTGCCAGCAGCTTAACTCAGCTCATGAACACTGAAGCTTTCTTT
13 | TRBJ2-7 | TRBV2 | NA | NA | CASSEGRTYEQYF | TGTGCCAGCAGTGAAGGCAGGACCTACGAGCAGTACTTC
16 | TRBJ1-1 | TRBV14 | NA | NA | CASSQGQDSMNTEAFF | TGTGCCAGCAGCCAGGGGCAGGACAGTATGAACACTGAAGCTTTCTTT
15 | TRBJ2-2 | TRBV4-1 | NA | NA | CASSWGLSNTGELFF | TGCGCCAGCAGCTGGGGACTGTCGAACACCGGGGAGCTGTTTTTT
13 | TRBJ2-7 | TRBV27 | NA | NA | CASSGRGDYEQYF | TGTGCCAGCAGTGGCCGAGGGGACTACGAGCAGTACTTC
13 | TRBJ1-2 | TRBV30 | NA | NA | CAGGGPVGYGYTF | TGTGCCGGTGGGGGTCCCGTGGGCTATGGCTACACCTTC
18 | TRBJ2-1 | TRBV9 | TRBD2 | NA | CASLVSAAGLATLAEQFF | TGTGCCAGCTTAGTATCCGCGGCGGGACTAGCTACCTTGGCTGAGCAGTTCTTC
11 | TRBJ2-3 | TRBV5-6 | NA | NA | CASSTTDTQYF | TGTGCCAGCAGTACAACAGATACGCAGTATTTT
13 | TRBJ1-5 | TRBV28 | NA | few | CASVDLINQPQHF | TGTGCCAGCGTAGACCTAATCAATCAGCCCCAGCATTTT
14 | TRBJ2-7 | TRBV28 | NA | NA | CASSPYSRSYEQYF | TGTGCCAGCAGTCCATACTCACGGTCCTACGAGCAGTACTTC
13 | TRBJ2-7 | TRBV7-9 | TRBD2 | NA | CASTASGTYEQYF | TGTGCCAGCACCGCTAGCGGTACCTACGAGCAGTACTTC
14 | TRBJ2-7 | TRBV7-8 | TRBD1 | NA | CASSSGTGDYEQYF | TGTGCCAGCAGCTCCGGGACAGGGGACTACGAGCAGTACTTC
13 | TRBJ1-1 | TRBV6-1 | NA | once | CASSVGTRWEAFF | TGTGCCAGCAGTGTGGGGACCAGGTGGGAAGCTTTCTTT
15 | TRBJ1-5 | TRBV27 | TRBD1 | NA | CASSRVAGTGQPQHF | TGTGCCAGCAGTCGCGTCGCAGGGACAGGTCAGCCCCAGCATTTT
14 | TRBJ2-7 | TRBV10-3 | NA | once | CAISADPPNYEQYF | TGTGCCATCAGTGCTGACCCACCGAACTACGAGCAGTACTTC
13 | TRBJ2-7 | TRBV14 | NA | NA | CASSHEWRDEQYF | TGTGCCAGCAGCCACGAATGGCGCGACGAGCAGTACTTC
13 | TRBJ2-7 | TRBV10-3 | NA | NA | CAISESPTYEQYF | TGTGCCATCAGTGAGTCCCCGACCTACGAGCAGTACTTC
13 | TRBJ2-1 | TRBV13 | TRBD2 | NA | CASSRPGGDEQFF | TGTGCCAGCAGCCGACCCGGGGGGGATGAGCAGTTCTTC